The next 8 T cell receptor beta chains were all read from a single sample in a study of technical replicates of blood from a handful of donors. Some clones are missing from TCRdb's copy, which holds only in-frame ones; the method was immunoSEQ multiplex PCR. The table records approximately 73,000 clones, about nine tenths of them present only once. The material sequenced was T cells isolated from PBMCs. The receptor source for this set is a human donor in good health.

This clone was observed a few times. The CDR3 nucleotides are TGTGCCACCGCCCCCTTCGTGGGCGACCACGAGCAGTACTTC. Amino acids: CATAPFVGDHEQYF. The chain is built from TRBV27 and TRBJ2-7; no clear D. V was trimmed by 10 bases and J by 5 bases, leaving 21 bases between them. CDR1 is MNHEY and CDR2 is SMNVEV in the germline V gene (reference sequence). The CDR3 sequence is 14 residues long.

J is TRBJ2-7 and V is TRBV4-1, with D possibly being TRBD1 (6 bases). This CDR3 contains 13 residues. The germline V and J ends were trimmed by 3 bases and 4 bases, with 10 bases remaining between them. CDR1 is MGHRA and CDR2 is YSYEKL in the germline V gene. CDR3 amino acids: CASSQNRDYEQYF. DNA of the CDR3: TGCGCCAGCAGCCAGAACAGGGATTACGAGCAGTACTTC.

J is TRBJ2-7 and V is TRBV28; 8 bases line up with TRBD1. V shed 6 bases, J shed 3 bases, and the junction held 4 bases outside the gene matches. Per the germline V gene, CDR1 is MDHEN and CDR2 is SYDVKM. The CDR3 totals 13 residues. DNA of the CDR3: TGTGCCAGCAGAATTGGACAGGGCTACGAGCAGTACTTC. Protein: CASRIGQGYEQYF. The full variable domain, its missing parts supplied by reference TRBV28 and TRBJ2-7, is DVKVTQSSRYLVKRTGEKVFLECVQDMDHENMFWYRQDPGLGLRLIYFSYDVKMKEKGDIPEGYSVSREKKERFSLILESASTNQTSMYLCASRIGQGYEQYFGPGTRLTVT.

There are a few counts of this clone. The V and J genes are TRBV19 and TRBJ2-1; 7 positions agree with TRBD2. The CDR3 totals 14 residues. V lost 9 bases, J lost 6 bases, and 11 bases stayed unmatched. The germline gives CDR1 LNHDA, CDR2 SQIVND (reference sequence). CDR3 sequence reads: CASSLGGLLNEQFF. Here the CDR3 DNA reads TGTGCCAGCTCCTTGGGAGGGCTACTCAATGAGCAGTTCTTC.

The chain carries TRBV19 and TRBJ2-7; 7 bases map to TRBD1. The CDR3 sequence is 14 residues long. Germline lookup yields CDR1 LNHDA and CDR2 SQIVND (reference sequence). V trimming: 5 bases; J trimming: 3 bases; junction bases outside the gene matches: 7. The CDR3: CASSPRTGSYEQYF. The CDR3 nucleotides read TGTGCCAGTAGTCCAAGGACAGGTAGCTACGAGCAGTACTTC.

V usage is TRBV2 and J usage is TRBJ1-2, with TRBD1 matching over 7 bases. Unmatched junction bases numbered 4, after V lost 5 bases and J lost 4 bases. Germline-derived CDR1 and CDR2 are SNHLY and FYNNEI. The CDR3 sequence is 13 residues long. CDR3 bases: TGTGCCAGCAGTATCCGGGACAGCTATGGCTACACCTTC. It is translated as CASSIRDSYGYTF. The whole variable domain, filled in from reference TRBV2 and TRBJ1-2, reads EPEVTQTPSHQVTQMGQEVILRCVPISNHLYFYWYRQILGQKVEFLVSFYNNEISEKSEIFDDQFSVERPDGSNFTLKIRSTKLEDSAMYFCASSIRDSYGYTFGSGTRLTVV.

This clone was detected a few times. The V and J genes are TRBV29-1 and TRBJ1-2; D possibly corresponds to TRBD1 (5 bases). Germline V CDR1 and CDR2: SQVTM, ANQGSEA. CDR3 length: 15 amino acids. V was cut by 0 bases and J by 3 bases, with 14 bases left in between. CDR3 DNA sequence: TGCAGCGTTGAAGACATGCAGGGTATGGACTATGGCTACACCTTC. The encoded protein is CSVEDMQGMDYGYTF.

The gene calls are TRBV30 and TRBJ2-3; unclear D gene. The germline gives CDR1 GTSNPN, CDR2 SVGIG (reference sequence). The CDR3 has 12 residues. Between the trimmed V and J ends, which lost 6 bases and 13 bases, there was a span of 20 bases. This chain's CDR3 is CACPVLHIPKYF. CDR3 coding DNA: TGTGCCTGCCCCGTCTTACACATCCCGAAGTATTTT.